Shown below are 25 T cell receptor beta chains from a single sample sequenced in a study of T-cell memory formation after mild COVID-19. TCRdb processed the 5' RACE reads anew with MiXCR; each CDR3 protein has one entry. The data contain 500,000 to 550,000 distinct CDR3 sequences, roughly 21% of them singletons. Sequences were obtained from PBMCs or a T cell subset sorted from them (not recorded which). Source of these receptors: an adult woman who had mild COVID-19 (a few samples of this study predate the infection). Cell type and time point are not known.

This clonotype was detected only a few times. The chain couples TRBV25-1 to TRBJ2-7, with D tentatively TRBD1 (5 bases). Germline loops: CDR1 MGHDK, CDR2 SYGVNS. This CDR3 contains 15 residues. With 4 bases removed from V and 2 bases from J, the gap between germline ends came to 15 bases. The CDR3 loop reads CASSARQGTTYEQYF. CDR3 nucleotides: TGTGCCAGCAGTGCTCGTCAGGGTACTACCTACGAGCAGTACTTC.

The gene calls are TRBV6-1 and TRBJ1-1, with D uncertain. CDR3 size: 14 residues. Trimming removed 5 bases at V and 4 bases at J, with 14 bases between. In germline, CDR1 is MNHNS, CDR2 SASEGT. For the CDR3, the DNA is TGTGCCAGCAGTTCGACGGAGGTAGCCACTGAAGCTTTCTTT. Amino acids: CASSSTEVATEAFF.

This clonotype was detected a few times. The rearrangement joins TRBV7-8 to TRBJ2-1; tentative D call: TRBD2 (6 bases). In germline, CDR1 is SGHVS, CDR2 FQNEAQ. Trimming removed 4 bases at V and 4 bases at J, with 17 bases between. The CDR3 runs to 16 residues. The CDR3 sequence is CASSSYGGKGYNEQFF. CDR3 in DNA: TGTGCCAGCAGCTCTTATGGAGGGAAAGGGTACAATGAGCAGTTCTTC.

This clonotype came up a few times. V usage is TRBV3-1 and J usage is TRBJ2-1; TRBD1 or TRBD2 may be the D gene (6 bases each). This CDR3 comprises 12 residues. Trimming stripped 1 base from V and 12 bases from J, with 10 bases between. The germline V gene has CDR1 LGHDT and CDR2 YNNKEL (reference sequence). CDR3 sequence: CASSQGRGTQFF. In DNA form, the CDR3 reads TGTGCCAGCAGCCAAGGGAGGGGGACGCAGTTCTTC.

V is TRBV12-3 or TRBV12-4 and J is TRBJ2-5, with TRBD1 matching 10 bases. The CDR3 runs 14 residues. The V and J ends lost 6 bases and 4 bases, in that order; junction bases with no gene match: 5. This chain's CDR3 is CASSRRDRGETQYF. CDR3 DNA sequence: TGTGCCAGCAGCCGAAGGGACAGGGGAGAGACCCAGTACTTC.

The chain recombines TRBV4-1 with TRBJ2-2; D remains unclear. Trimming removed 0 bases at V and 1 base at J, with 6 bases between. Germline CDR1 is MGHRA and CDR2 is YSYEKL. This CDR3 is 15 amino acids long. The CDR3 DNA reads TGCGCCAGCAGCCAAGATGAGGTGAACACCGGGGAGCTGTTTTTT. This gives the protein CASSQDEVNTGELFF.

This chain links TRBV28 with TRBJ1-2; the D is unclear. CDR3 size: 15 residues. Germline values: CDR1 MDHEN, CDR2 SYDVKM. The V and J ends lost 0 bases and 0 bases respectively, with 8 bases between them. As DNA, the CDR3 is TGTGCCAGCAGTTTATGGGGCGGCTCTAACTATGGCTACACCTTC. This translates into CASSLWGGSNYGYTF.

A few counts support this clonotype. This chain links TRBV5-1 with TRBJ2-3; 8 bases are a match to TRBD1. With V trimmed by 3 bases and J by 5 bases, 8 bases remained unmatched. The CDR3 is made up of 15 amino acids. The V gene's germline CDR1 is SGHRS and CDR2 YFSETQ. In DNA form, the CDR3 reads TGCGCCAGCAGCTCCGGACAGGGTGCATTAGATACGCAGTATTTT. The encoded protein is CASSSGQGALDTQYF.

V and J are TRBV7-2 and TRBJ1-5; possibly TRBD1 for D (6 bases). The CDR3 is made up of 15 amino acids. V gave up 1 base and J gave up 4 bases, with 11 bases separating them. Germline CDR1 is SGHTA and CDR2 is FQGNSA. CDR3 coding DNA: TGTGCCAGCAGCTTAGAGGGGGATCTGAATCAGCCCCAGCATTTT. Encoded protein: CASSLEGDLNQPQHF.

This rearrangement joins TRBV3-1 to TRBJ1-1; possible D gene TRBD1, 5 bases. Germline CDR1 LGHDT, CDR2 YNNKEL (reference sequence). Between the trimmed V and J ends, which lost 3 bases and 4 bases, there was a span of 12 bases. The CDR3 extends over 14 amino acids. CDR3 protein: CASSQARGGTEAFF. The CDR3 DNA sequence: TGTGCCAGCAGCCAGGCTCGTGGGGGCACTGAAGCTTTCTTT.

V usage is TRBV7-6 and J usage is TRBJ2-3; D call uncertain. V dropped 3 bases and J dropped 0 bases, with 7 bases sitting between them. CDR1 and CDR2 (germline): SGHVS, FNYEAQ. The CDR3 totals 14 residues. The CDR3 sequence is CASSFHGSTDTQYF. The CDR3 DNA reads as TGTGCCAGCAGCTTTCACGGGAGCACAGATACGCAGTATTTT. The full variable domain, with the rest looked up from reference TRBV7-6 and TRBJ2-3, is GAGVSQSPRYKVTKRGQDVALRCDPISGHVSLYWYRQALGQGPEFLTYFNYEAQQDKSGLPNDRFSAERPEGSISTLTIQRTEQRDSAMYRCASSFHGSTDTQYFGPGTRLTVL.

The rearrangement uses TRBV7-9 and TRBJ2-5; 9 nucleotides agree with TRBD1. CDR1 SEHNR and CDR2 FQNEAQ come from the germline V gene (reference sequence). The CDR3 runs 17 residues. The V and J ends lost 5 bases and 3 bases, in that order; junction bases with no gene match: 13. The CDR3 nucleotides read TGTGCCAGCAGCCCCCCGGGACAGGGTATCGAAAAAGAGACCCAGTACTTC. Translation: CASSPPGQGIEKETQYF. Full variable domain (outside the CDR3, taken from reference TRBV7-9 and TRBJ2-5): DTGVSQNPRHKITKRGQNVTFRCDPISEHNRLYWYRQTLGQGPEFLTYFQNEAQLEKSRLLSDRFSAERPKGSFSTLEIQRTEQGDSAMYLCASSPPGQGIEKETQYFGPGTRLLVL.

The J gene is TRBJ2-2, the V gene TRBV7-2; 7 bases map to TRBD2. The CDR3 consists of 16 residues. V dropped 1 base and J dropped 6; count of bases not matched to a gene: 8. The germline V gene has CDR1 SGHTA and CDR2 FQGNSA. In DNA form, the CDR3 reads TGTGCCAGCAGCTTAGTTTCTGGGGGAGGGCCCGGGGAGCTGTTTTTT. Translation gives CASSLVSGGGPGELFF.

This clonotype was recorded many times. The gene calls are TRBV5-1 and TRBJ2-7; 8 bases fit TRBD1. The trim removed 4 bases at V and 3 bases at J, leaving 6 bases unmatched. The V gene's germline CDR1 is SGHRS and CDR2 YFSETQ. The CDR3 totals 14 residues. Written as DNA, the CDR3 is TGCGCCAGCAGCCCGGACAGGGAACACTACGAGCAGTACTTC. Protein product: CASSPDREHYEQYF.

The chain recombines TRBV19 with TRBJ2-6, with TRBD1 matching over 7 bases. Germline CDR1 is LNHDA and CDR2 is SQIVND (reference sequence). V lost 1 base and J lost 0; bases outside the gene matches: 6. The CDR3 covers 18 residues. The CDR3 DNA follows: TGTGCCAGTAGTATAGCACGGGACAGCAACTCTGGGGCCAACGTCCTGACTTTC. This sequence encodes CASSIARDSNSGANVLTF.

The J gene is TRBJ1-3, the V gene TRBV5-1, with a possible D match to TRBD1 (5 bases). Germline loops: CDR1 SGHRS, CDR2 YFSETQ. V dropped 0 bases and J dropped 0 bases, with 13 bases sitting between them. This CDR3 has 17 residues. The CDR3 DNA reads as TGCGCCAGCAGCTTGGGAGACAGACACTTCTCTGGAAACACCATATATTTT. As protein: CASSLGDRHFSGNTIYF.

This clonotype was counted only a few times. The chain couples TRBV20-1 to TRBJ1-1; 11 bases map to TRBD1. Trimming removed 0 bases from V and 11 bases from J; junction bases left unmatched: 8. Germline CDR1 is DFQATT and CDR2 is SNEGSKA (reference sequence). This CDR3 comprises 14 residues. CDR3 nucleotide sequence: TGCAGTGCTAGAGATCGGACAGGGGGCATGGGGGCTTTCTTT. The encoded protein is CSARDRTGGMGAFF.

Written as DNA, the CDR3 is TGTGCCAGGGGACTAGCGGCCTACAATGAGCAGTTCTTC. As protein: CARGLAAYNEQFF. The chain combines TRBV30 with TRBJ2-1; the match to TRBD2 covers 11 bases. Germline-derived CDR1 and CDR2 are GTSNPN and SVGIG (reference sequence). With 8 bases clipped from V and 2 bases from J, the junction kept 2 bases outside the gene matches. The CDR3 loop spans 13 amino acids.

This clonotype was seen more than once but under ten times. The chain is built from TRBV11-2 and TRBJ2-2; TRBD2 aligns across 9 bases. The CDR3 is 17 residues long. V was clipped by 1 base and J by 7 bases; unmatched bases: 10. The germline V gene has CDR1 SGHAT and CDR2 FQNNGV. The CDR3: CASSLVSASGVGGELFF. CDR3 DNA: TGTGCCAGCAGCTTAGTGTCCGCTAGCGGGGTTGGCGGGGAGCTGTTTTTT.

This clonotype was picked up a small number of times. The gene calls are TRBV5-4 and TRBJ2-1, with D tentatively TRBD1 or TRBD2 (5 bases each). The CDR3 extends over 15 amino acids. The germline CDR1 and CDR2 sequences are SGHNT and YYREEE (reference sequence). V was clipped by 0 bases and J by 5 bases, with 12 bases between them. CDR3 sequence (DNA): TGTGCCAGCAGCTTGGGGGACCACCCGAACAATGAGCAGTTCTTC. Encoded protein: CASSLGDHPNNEQFF. Drawing the rest from reference TRBV5-4 and TRBJ2-1, the complete variable domain is ETGVTQSPTHLIKTRGQQVTLRCSSQSGHNTVSWYQQALGQGPQFIFQYYREEENGRGNFPPRFSGLQFPNYSSELNVNALELDDSALYLCASSLGDHPNNEQFFGPGTRLTVL.

This clonotype was counted between two and nine times. The rearrangement joins TRBV4-1 to TRBJ1-4; possible D gene TRBD1, 5 bases. Germline loops: CDR1 MGHRA, CDR2 YSYEKL. Trimming removed 6 bases from V and 0 bases from J, with 11 bases in between. The CDR3 is 15 residues long. The CDR3 DNA is TGCGCCAGCAGGCTGCGGGGGACAACTAATGAAAAACTGTTTTTT. Amino acids: CASRLRGTTNEKLFF.

This clonotype occurred a few times. The CDR3 spells CASGTGGSGANVLTF. DNA for the CDR3: TGTGCCAGCGGGACAGGAGGCTCTGGGGCCAACGTCCTGACTTTC. The J gene is TRBJ2-6, the V gene TRBV6-1; 8 bases map to TRBD1. J lost 0 bases, V lost 8 bases, and 3 bases had no gene match. This CDR3 region has 15 residues. Germline CDR1 and CDR2: MNHNS and SASEGT.

This clonotype was found many times. The V call is TRBV7-3, the J call TRBJ1-1; no firm D call. The V gene's germline CDR1 is SGHTA and CDR2 FQGTGA. The CDR3 loop spans 13 amino acids. Deletions cut 3 bases from V and 1 base from J, with 6 bases between. The DNA for the CDR3 is TGTGCCAGCAGCTTTCAAGAGAACACTGAAGCTTTCTTT. Translation gives CASSFQENTEAFF.

A note on this clonotype: Germline is not matched at one junction end, which may reflect a read error. The chain joins TRBV9 to TRBJ2-5, with 9 bases that match TRBD2. Germline V gene lookup returns CDR1 SGDLS and CDR2 YYNGEE. The CDR3 length is 15 residues. The CDR3 here is CDSSVFSGGSETQYF. CDR3 DNA sequence: TGTGACAGCAGCGTCTTTAGCGGGGGTTCAGAGACCCAGTACTTC.

This clonotype appeared a few times. V usage is TRBV12-3 or TRBV12-4 and J usage is TRBJ1-1; D gene unclear. The ends were cut back, 7 bases at V and 6 bases at J, with 15 bases in the middle. This CDR3 is built from 13 residues. CDR3 DNA: TGTGCCAGCACCTTAGACGCAGTAGCTGAAGCTTTCTTT. It translates to CASTLDAVAEAFF.